The next 9 T cell receptor beta chains were all read from a single sample in a study of T-cell memory formation after mild COVID-19. TCRdb ran MiXCR on the 5' RACE reads and lists one entry per CDR3 protein. This table has tens of thousands of distinct CDR3 sequences, 11% to 15% appearing once. Sequencing was performed on PBMCs or a T cell subset sorted from them (not recorded which). The source of these receptors is an adult woman who had mild COVID-19 (a few samples of this study predate the infection). Cell type and time point are not known.

There are a few counts of this clonotype. This rearrangement joins TRBV7-8 to TRBJ2-1; no reliable D call. V lost 1 base to trimming and J lost 5 bases, with 9 bases between them. The CDR3 is 14 amino acids. In germline, CDR1 is SGHVS, CDR2 FQNEAQ. DNA of the CDR3: TGTGCCAGCAGCTTAGATGATCCGGACAATGAGCAGTTCTTC. It translates to CASSLDDPDNEQFF.

The V and J genes are TRBV13 and TRBJ2-1, with TRBD2 matching over 8 bases. Germline V gene sequence: CDR1 PRHDT, CDR2 FYEKMQ (reference sequence). Unmatched junction bases numbered 18, after V lost 6 bases and J lost 8 bases. The CDR3 sequence is 17 residues long. The CDR3 protein is CASSPKERESRGDEQFF. Here the CDR3 DNA reads TGTGCCAGCAGTCCCAAGGAGCGGGAGTCCCGGGGCGATGAGCAGTTCTTC. Based on the CDR3 plus reference TRBV13 and TRBJ2-1, the full variable domain is AAGVIQSPRHLIKEKRETATLKCYPIPRHDTVYWYQQGPGQDPQFLISFYEKMQSDKGSIPDRFSAQQFSDYHSELNMSSLELGDSALYFCASSPKERESRGDEQFFGPGTRLTVL.

This clonotype has at least ten counts. The chain is built from TRBV4-2 and TRBJ2-5; 9 bases match TRBD2. Germline CDR1 LGHNA, CDR2 YNFKEQ. V shed 1 base and J 5 bases; nucleotides not matched to a gene: 8. The CDR3 runs 16 residues. CDR3 bases: TGTGCCAGCAGCCAAGGGGTAGCGGGAGACAGGGAGACCCAGTACTTC. The encoded protein is CASSQGVAGDRETQYF.

The rearrangement links TRBV29-1 to TRBJ2-1; 10 bases line up with TRBD2. CDR1 and CDR2 (germline): SQVTM, ANQGSEA. J gave up 0 bases and V 5 bases, and 4 bases lay outside the gene matches. The CDR3 is 15 amino acids. The CDR3 sequence: CSVSSSGSSYNEQFF. The CDR3 coding sequence is TGCAGCGTTTCCTCTAGCGGGAGCTCCTACAATGAGCAGTTCTTC.

The chain recombines TRBV7-9 with TRBJ2-1, with a possible D match to TRBD1 (6 bases). Germline V lookup: CDR1 SEHNR, CDR2 FQNEAQ (reference sequence). The germline V and J ends were trimmed by 5 bases and 2 bases, with 16 bases remaining between them. This CDR3 spans 16 amino acids. The CDR3 DNA is TGTGCCAGCAGCGTCTTCCGGCAGGGGCCCTACAATGAGCAGTTCTTC. Encoded protein: CASSVFRQGPYNEQFF.

This CDR3 is CASSLDVRELFF. The CDR3 nucleotides are TGTGCCAGCAGCTTAGATGTCAGGGAGCTGTTTTTT. The V gene is TRBV11-2, the J gene TRBJ2-2; D is undetermined. CDR1 and CDR2 (germline): SGHAT, FQNNGV. The CDR3 contains 12 residues. V lost 0 bases, J lost 9 bases, and 5 bases lay in between. Full variable domain (remainder filled in from reference TRBV11-2 and TRBJ2-2): EAGVAQSPRYKIIEKRQSVAFWCNPISGHATLYWYQQILGQGPKLLIQFQNNGVVDDSQLPKDRFSAERLKGVDSTLKIQPAKLEDSAVYLCASSLDVRELFFGEGSRLTVL.

V usage is TRBV7-6 and J usage is TRBJ1-2; the match to TRBD1 covers 8 bases. Germline V gives CDR1 SGHVS, CDR2 FNYEAQ. The CDR3 runs 15 residues. After removal of 5 bases from V and 8 bases from J, the junction contained 13 bases not matched to a gene. The DNA for the CDR3 is TGTGCCAGCAGCGAGGGGTCCGGGACAGGATACGGCTACACCTTC. Translating gives CASSEGSGTGYGYTF.

The chain links TRBV7-9 to TRBJ1-1; perhaps TRBD1 as D (5 bases). Trimming removed 3 bases at V and 4 bases at J, with 15 bases between. The CDR3 has 15 amino acids. Germline V CDR1 and CDR2: SEHNR, FQNEAQ (reference sequence). CDR3 bases: TGTGCCAGCAGCTTCGACCGCGGGGGGGGCACTGAAGCTTTCTTT. Residues: CASSFDRGGGTEAFF.

The chain is built from TRBV7-9 and TRBJ2-3; D remains unclear. There are 13 residues in the CDR3. Germline V gives CDR1 SEHNR, CDR2 FQNEAQ (reference sequence). The V end lost 5 bases, the J end lost 0 bases, and 6 bases lay between the germline ends. CDR3 residues: CASSGFSTDTQYF. In DNA, the CDR3 is TGTGCCAGCAGCGGATTTAGCACAGATACGCAGTATTTT. Drawing the rest from reference TRBV7-9 and TRBJ2-3, the complete variable domain is DTGVSQNPRHKITKRGQNVTFRCDPISEHNRLYWYRQTLGQGPEFLTYFQNEAQLEKSRLLSDRFSAERPKGSFSTLEIQRTEQGDSAMYLCASSGFSTDTQYFGPGTRLTVL.